This T cell receptor (beta chain) stems from a study of tumor T cells in aggressive B-cell lymphoma. TCRdb keeps only in-frame clones here, not all; method: immunoSEQ multiplex PCR. Seen here are 4,500 or so clones, 81% observed once, and the top ten hold 4% to 6%. The germline V gene encodes CDR1 SGHNT and CDR2 YYREEE (reference sequence). The CDR3 has 18 residues. Trimming at V came to 0 bases and at J to 4 bases, leaving 13 bases not matched to a gene. The rearrangement links TRBV5-4 to TRBJ1-3, with 7 nucleotides matching TRBD1. Sequencing used tumor tissue. The origin of this receptor is an adult with diffuse large B cell lymphoma. The CDR3 region is CASSLGGTVGSGGNTIYF. CDR3 in DNA: TGTGCCAGCAGCTTGGGGGGGACAGTAGGGTCCGGAGGAAACACCATATATTTT.